These 24 T cell receptor beta chains originate from one sample sequenced in a study of molecular identifiers for immune sequencing clone quantification. TCRdb independently ran MiXCR on the PCR reads; one entry per CDR3 protein. The sample consists of around 470,000 distinct CDR3 sequences, around 23% of them appearing once. Input material: naive CD8+ T cells from blood, with Jurkat cell RNA spiked in. Described subset: FACS-sorted CD8+CD4-CCR7+CD45RA+ naive T cells. The receptors come from a human donor in good health. Some libraries in this study had Jurkat cell RNA spiked in.

This clonotype was counted at least ten times. V is TRBV19 and J is TRBJ1-1; D unclear. The V end lost 6 bases, the J end lost 1 base, and 9 bases lay between the germline ends. CDR1 and CDR2 from the germline V gene are LNHDA and SQIVND (reference sequence). The CDR3 loop spans 13 amino acids. CDR3 sequence (DNA): TGTGCCAGTAGCCCCAAGGCGAACACTGAAGCTTTCTTT. It translates to CASSPKANTEAFF. Complete variable domain (other parts from reference TRBV19 and TRBJ1-1): DGGITQSPKYLFRKEGQNVTLSCEQNLNHDAMYWYRQDPGQGLRLIYYSQIVNDFQKGDIAEGYSVSREKKESFPLTVTSAQKNPTAFYLCASSPKANTEAFFGQGTRLTVV.

There are many counts of this clonotype. The chain employs TRBV29-1 and TRBJ2-5; a weak D match, TRBD2 (6 bases). The CDR3 sequence is 15 residues long. The V end lost 6 bases, the J end lost 5 bases, and 22 bases lay between the germline ends. The V gene's germline CDR1 is SQVTM and CDR2 ANQGSEA. The CDR3 spells CSVVSGGRPHETQYF. In DNA, the CDR3 is TGCAGCGTGGTTTCTGGGGGGAGGCCTCACGAGACCCAGTACTTC.

V is TRBV6-1 and J is TRBJ1-4; 9 bases fit TRBD1. Trimming at V came to 6 bases and at J to 5 bases, leaving 4 bases not matched to a gene. CDR3 length equals 14 residues. Germline V gene sequence: CDR1 MNHNS, CDR2 SASEGT. The DNA of the CDR3 is TGTGCCAGCAGCGACAGGGGGGCAAATGAAAAACTGTTTTTT. It codes for CASSDRGANEKLFF.

Concerning this clonotype: Possible read error: a much larger clone is one base away. In DNA, the CDR3 is TGTGCCAGCAGCGAAGACAGGCCCACGACTATCTATTTTGTTGAAGCTTTCTTT. It codes for CASSEDRPTTIYFVEAFF. This chain links TRBV7-2 with TRBJ1-1; D is perhaps TRBD1 (6 bases). From germline, CDR1 is SGHTA and CDR2 FQGNSA. The V and J ends lost 5 bases and 7 bases respectively, with 29 bases between them. This CDR3 contains 18 residues. Full variable domain (outside the CDR3, taken from reference TRBV7-2 and TRBJ1-1): GAGVSQSPSNKVTEKGKDVELRCDPISGHTALYWYRQSLGQGLEFLIYFQGNSAPDKSGLPSDRFSAERTGGSVSTLTIQRTQQEDSAVYLCASSEDRPTTIYFVEAFFGQGTRLTVV.

Details on this clonotype: The junction departs from germline at one end; a sequencing error may be responsible. The genes are TRBV6-6 and TRBJ2-3, with a tentative D call TRBD2 (5 bases). The CDR3 is made up of 15 amino acids. Germline CDR1 reads MNHNY; CDR2 reads SVGAGI (reference sequence). The CDR3 region is CACSTPSLTGDTQYF. The CDR3 DNA sequence: TGTGCCTGCAGTACACCTAGTCTGACGGGGGATACGCAGTATTTT.

This clonotype was seen only a few times. The chain is built from TRBV4-1 and TRBJ1-6; D is unclear. CDR3 length equals 15 residues. V lost 5 bases and J 3 bases, leaving 11 bases between the germline ends. Germline CDR1 MGHRA, CDR2 YSYEKL. DNA for the CDR3: TGCGCCAGCAGCACCCCGACGGGCTATAATTCACCCCTCCACTTT. It specifies CASSTPTGYNSPLHF.

To note about this clonotype: The CDR3 does not close with the conserved phenylalanine or tryptophan, likely indicating a read error. J is TRBJ2-5 and V is TRBV5-1; D is unclear. This CDR3 region has 11 residues. Between the trimmed V and J ends, which lost 4 bases and 3 bases, there was a span of 4 bases. Germline CDR1 SGHRS, CDR2 YFSETQ. The CDR3 spells CASSHEETQYL. CDR3 nucleotides: TGCGCCAGCAGCCATGAAGAGACCCAGTACCTC.

A word on this clonotype: A read error may be the cause here, since a much bigger clone is one base away. CDR3 coding DNA: TGTGCCAGCAGTCCCCAGGAGGGTTGGCACACCTTC. Protein: CASSPQEGWHTF. The V call is TRBV28, the J call TRBJ1-2; D gene unclear. CDR1 and CDR2 (germline): MDHEN, SYDVKM. V was pared by 5 bases and J by 12 bases, with 16 bases between. CDR3 length: 12 residues.

This clonotype has just a few counts. This clone may be a read error of a much larger clone one base away. The chain is built from TRBV7-6 and TRBJ2-1, with unresolved D. CDR1 is SGHVS and CDR2 is FNYEAQ in the germline V gene. The CDR3 length is 16 residues. The CDR3 region is CASSDTLGSSCNEQFF. DNA of the CDR3: TGTGCCAGCAGCGACACCCTAGGGTCCTCCTGCAATGAGCAGTTCTTC.

Of note for this clonotype: It may be a read error: a sequence one base away is much more abundant. The rearrangement uses TRBV2 and TRBJ2-1; TRBD2 might be the D (5 bases). The CDR3 has 14 amino acids. Germline lookup yields CDR1 SNHLY and CDR2 FYNNEI. The CDR3 is CASSEWTDYNAQFF. Written as DNA, the CDR3 is TGTGCCAGCAGTGAGTGGACCGACTACAATGCGCAGTTCTTC.

Turning to this clonotype: This clone may be a read error of a much larger clone one base away. The conserved phenylalanine or tryptophan is not found at the CDR3 terminus, so this likely reflects a read error. This rearrangement joins TRBV2 to TRBJ1-2, with D possibly matching TRBD1 (5 bases). The CDR3 is 10 amino acids. Trimming cost V 11 bases and J 6 bases, with 10 bases left between them. Per the germline V gene, CDR1 is SNHLY and CDR2 is FYNNEI. As DNA, the CDR3 is TGTGCCTCAATGGGGGATGGCTACACCTCC. The encoded protein is CASMGDGYTS.

This clonotype has at least ten counts. The V call is TRBV5-6, the J call TRBJ2-7; D is uncertain. The CDR3 loop spans 14 amino acids. The V gene lost 0 bases and the J gene lost 1 base, with 8 bases spanning the gap. The germline CDR1 and CDR2 sequences are SGHDT and YYEEEE. The CDR3 sequence is CASSLGRFSYEQYF. CDR3 DNA: TGTGCCAGCAGCTTGGGCAGGTTTTCCTACGAGCAGTACTTC. Full variable domain (rest looked up from reference TRBV5-6 and TRBJ2-7): DAGVTQSPTHLIKTRGQQVTLRCSPKSGHDTVSWYQQALGQGPQFIFQYYEEEERQRGNFPDRFSGHQFPNYSSELNVNALLLGDSALYLCASSLGRFSYEQYFGPGTRLTVT.

This clonotype was counted ten times or more. The chain uses TRBV7-9 and TRBJ2-3; 7 bases line up with TRBD2. Germline values: CDR1 SEHNR, CDR2 FQNEAQ (reference sequence). The CDR3 runs to 15 residues. Losses at the gene ends were 0 bases for V and 0 bases for J; bases not matched to a gene: 0. The CDR3 is CASSLASGSTDTQYF. The CDR3 DNA sequence: TGTGCCAGCAGCTTAGCTAGCGGGAGCACAGATACGCAGTATTTT.

This clonotype has more than one count but fewer than ten. The rearrangement joins TRBV6-1 to TRBJ2-1, with D maybe TRBD2 (5 bases). Germline-derived CDR1 and CDR2 are MNHNS and SASEGT. The CDR3 is made up of 13 amino acids. V lost 7 bases and J lost 4, with 11 bases in between. The CDR3 region is CASKDGMYNEQFF. The DNA of the CDR3 is TGTGCCAGCAAGGACGGGATGTACAATGAGCAGTTCTTC.

The chain couples TRBV19 to TRBJ2-1, with D possibly TRBD2 on 6 matching bases. CDR3 size: 13 residues. Germline V gene sequence: CDR1 LNHDA, CDR2 SQIVND (reference sequence). V lost 6 bases and J lost 3, with 9 bases in between. This CDR3 reads CASRTGVYNEQFF. The CDR3 DNA is TGTGCCAGTAGGACGGGAGTCTACAATGAGCAGTTCTTC.

This clonotype was recorded at least ten times. The V gene is TRBV24-1, the J gene TRBJ2-2; perhaps TRBD1 as D (5 bases). CDR3 length: 14 residues. CDR1 KGHDR and CDR2 SFDVKD come from the germline V gene. V shed 6 bases and J shed 0 bases, with 7 bases lying between them. For the CDR3, the DNA is TGTGCCACCAGTACGACAGCGAACACCGGGGAGCTGTTTTTT. This codes for CATSTTANTGELFF.

The chain uses TRBV5-6 and TRBJ2-7; D may be TRBD1 or TRBD2 (6 bases each). The V end lost 5 bases, the J end lost 2 bases, and 8 bases lay between the germline ends. CDR3 length: 12 residues. CDR1 is SGHDT and CDR2 is YYEEEE in the germline V gene. DNA for the CDR3: TGTGCCAGCAGGGGGGGCGCCTACGAGCAGTACTTC. Translating it yields CASRGGAYEQYF.

V gene TRBV11-2 combines with J gene TRBJ2-7; TRBD1 matches 7 bases. The V and J ends lost 4 bases and 4 bases, in that order; junction bases with no gene match: 10. Germline V lookup: CDR1 SGHAT, CDR2 FQNNGV. The CDR3 consists of 15 residues. The CDR3 DNA is TGTGCCAGCAGCTCAGTGACAGGGAACTCTTACGAGCAGTACTTC. Protein product: CASSSVTGNSYEQYF.

This rearrangement joins TRBV27 to TRBJ2-1; 7 bases agree with TRBD2. Germline V gene lookup returns CDR1 MNHEY and CDR2 SMNVEV (reference sequence). Trimming at V came to 4 bases and at J to 4 bases, leaving 4 bases not matched to a gene. The CDR3 runs to 14 residues. CDR3 nucleotides: TGTGCCAGCAGTTCCGGGACTATTTACAATGAGCAGTTCTTC. Translated: CASSSGTIYNEQFF.

A few counts support this clonotype. V is TRBV4-3 and J is TRBJ2-3; 7 bases map to TRBD2. The germline V gene encodes CDR1 LGHNA and CDR2 YSLEER. CDR3 size: 15 residues. With V trimmed by 4 bases and J by 3 bases, 7 bases remained unmatched. The CDR3 sequence: CASSRKGGETDTQYF. The CDR3 nucleotides are TGCGCCAGCAGCCGGAAGGGAGGGGAGACAGATACGCAGTATTTT.

This clonotype appeared once. A read error may be the cause here, since a much bigger clone is one base away. The rearrangement links TRBV7-9 to TRBJ2-5; D gene ambiguous. This CDR3 comprises 13 residues. V gave up 5 bases and J gave up 4 bases, with 11 bases separating them. Per germline, CDR1 SEHNR and CDR2 FQNEAQ (reference sequence). The CDR3 coding sequence is TGTGCCAGCAGCCCGTGGTACGGAGAGACCCAGTACTTC. Amino acids: CASSPWYGETQYF.

This clonotype has at least ten counts. The rearrangement joins TRBV2 to TRBJ2-1; 7 bases are shared with TRBD2. The J segment lost 5 bases and the V segment lost 1 base, leaving 5 bases of the junction unmatched. The CDR3 is 15 residues long. CDR1 SNHLY and CDR2 FYNNEI come from the germline V gene. The CDR3 loop reads CASSEDASGDNEQFF. The CDR3 bases are TGTGCCAGCAGTGAAGACGCTAGCGGAGACAATGAGCAGTTCTTC.

This clonotype came up a few times. The rearrangement joins TRBV27 to TRBJ2-7; D may match TRBD1 or TRBD2 (6 bases each). The CDR3 spans 14 residues. The germline V gene has CDR1 MNHEY and CDR2 SMNVEV (reference sequence). With 6 bases removed from V and 6 bases from J, the gap between germline ends came to 18 bases. CDR3 nucleotide sequence: TGTGCCAGCAGCCGAGGCACCGGGGGCCGCGAGCAGTACTTC. Translation: CASSRGTGGREQYF.

At least ten counts were recorded for this clonotype. This chain joins TRBV4-3 and TRBJ2-3; TRBD1 is a possible D gene (5 bases). V lost 0 bases and J lost 2, with 12 bases in between. The germline V gene encodes CDR1 LGHNA and CDR2 YSLEER. This CDR3 spans 16 amino acids. In DNA form, the CDR3 reads TGCGCCAGCAGCCAAGACAGGGCCGGGCTCACAGATACGCAGTATTTT. Protein sequence: CASSQDRAGLTDTQYF.